The following is a T cell receptor beta chain sequence with its context. TCRdb reprocessed the PCR reads with MiXCR, giving one entry per CDR3 protein. The sample shows about 16,000 distinct CDR3 sequences, roughly 51% of them seen only once. The data are from a study of CD4 and CD8 cells across lung adenocarcinoma regions. The CDR3 consists of 19 residues. The germline V gene has CDR1 MNHEY and CDR2 SVGEGT. The V end was cut by 2 bases, the J end by 6 bases, with 26 bases between. The patients had localized lung adenocarcinoma, a non-small cell subtype. Sequences were obtained from CD8+ T cells from the center of a lung tumor. The TCR was taken from a female donor with lung adenocarcinoma. The CD4 and CD8 labels of this study may be unreliable. This chain uses TRBV6-2 or TRBV6-3 with TRBJ2-1, with D perhaps matching TRBD1 (5 bases). The CDR3 here is CASSYRNYRLPPKLNEQFF. Written as DNA, the CDR3 is TGTGCCAGCAGTTACCGAAATTACAGGTTACCACCGAAACTCAATGAGCAGTTCTTC.